A selection of T cell receptor beta chains follows, all from one sample in a study of T-cell memory formation after mild COVID-19. MiXCR, applied by TCRdb to the 5' RACE reads, yields one record per CDR3 protein. Of under 650,000 distinct CDR3 sequences listed, roughly 17% were seen once; the top ten hold 12%. Sequencing was carried out using PBMCs or a T cell subset sorted from them (not recorded which). The receptors come from an adult woman who had mild COVID-19 (a few samples of this study predate the infection). Cell type and time point are not known. Each CDR3 is given with its conserved first and last residue. The D gene is left open where the match is weak. Clone size is given for some rows only: seen once, a few or many times, or a class if the clone is expanded.

V	J	size	D	DNA	CDR3
TRBV14	TRBJ2-2	.	.	TGTGCCAGCAGCCAAGTATGGACCTTCGGGGAACCCGGGGAGCTGTTTTTT	CASSQVWTFGEPGELFF
TRBV25-1	TRBJ1-6	.	TRBD1	TGTGCCAGCAGTGAATTCAGGGGGCAGTATTCACCCCTCCACTTT	CASSEFRGQYSPLHF
TRBV9	TRBJ2-2	.	TRBD2	TGTGCCAGCAGCGTCTTGCCTAGCGGGAGCAACACCGGGGAGCTGTTTTTT	CASSVLPSGSNTGELFF
TRBV24-1	TRBJ2-1	few	.	TGTGCCACCAGTGATGGCAGGGCCCACGGTGAGCAGTTCTTC	CATSDGRAHGEQFF
TRBV6-1	TRBJ2-2	.	.	TGTGCCAGCAGTGTAGGGGCCAGCCCGAACACCGGGGAGCTGTTTTTT	CASSVGASPNTGELFF
TRBV27	TRBJ2-7	medium-sized	TRBD1	TGTGCCAGCGCAGGACAGGCCTCCTCCTACGAGCAGTACTTC	CASAGQASSYEQYF
TRBV5-5	TRBJ2-7	.	TRBD2	TGTGCCAGCAGCCGAAGCGGGAGGGCGGGAGAGCAGTACTTC	CASSRSGRAGEQYF
TRBV7-2	TRBJ2-7	many	.	TGTGCCAGCAGCTTCGGGGCGCTCTACGAGCAGTACTTC	CASSFGALYEQYF
TRBV7-3	TRBJ2-1	.	.	TGTGCCAGCAGCTTAAATGACCCCGCGGCCAACAATGAGCAGTTCTTC	CASSLNDPAANNEQFF
TRBV30	TRBJ2-3	.	.	TGTGCCTGGAGGGCCGGGACGGACCACACAGATACGCAGTATTTT	CAWRAGTDHTDTQYF
TRBV6-5	TRBJ2-7	few	.	TGTGCCAGCAGTTTTGAGGAAACCTACGAGCAGTACTTC	CASSFEETYEQYF
TRBV9	TRBJ2-2	many	.	TGTGCCAGCAGCGTCCGGACAGAGAACACCGGGGAGCTGTTTTTT	CASSVRTENTGELFF
TRBV14	TRBJ2-1	.	.	TGTGCCAGCAGCCTTTCACTAGCCGATGAGCAGTTCTTC	CASSLSLADEQFF
TRBV4-3	TRBJ1-6	many	.	TGCGCCAGCAGCCAAGATGGGAGCTCCTATAATTCACCCCTCCACTTT	CASSQDGSSYNSPLHF
TRBV20-1	TRBJ1-2	.	.	TGCAGTGCTAGAGGGTCGGGGCAGGACTATGGCTACACCTTC	CSARGSGQDYGYTF
TRBV6-5	TRBJ2-1	many	.	TGTGCCAGCAGACGGGGGCCTCGGGGATACAATGAGCAGTTCTTC	CASRRGPRGYNEQFF
TRBV7-9	TRBJ1-3	few	.	TGTGCCAGCAGCTTCCAGGGCCACTCTGGAAACACCATATATTTT	CASSFQGHSGNTIYF
TRBV28	TRBJ2-3	many	.	TGTGCCAGCAGCCCTACCGGGGGGCGCGCAGATACGCAGTATTTT	CASSPTGGRADTQYF
TRBV6-2/TRBV6-3	TRBJ2-1	.	.	TGTGCCAGCAGTTACCCGGGGCTAGAGCAGTTCTTC	CASSYPGLEQFF
TRBV6-5	TRBJ1-1	.	TRBD1	TGTGCCAGCAGTGTATTACAGGGGGGGGACACTGAAGCTTTCTTT	CASSVLQGGDTEAFF
TRBV10-3	TRBJ2-1	.	.	TGTGCCATCAGTGGGGCGGGTGGGTTCACTTACAATGAGCAGTTCTTC	CAISGAGGFTYNEQFF
TRBV6-5	TRBJ2-3	.	.	TGTGCCAGCAGGACTGAACTGGATACGCAGTATTTT	CASRTELDTQYF
TRBV5-1	TRBJ2-5	once	.	TGCGCCAGCAGCTTGTGGAGGGGTCAGACCCAGTACTTC	CASSLWRGQTQYF
TRBV11-2	TRBJ2-2	few	.	TGTGCCAGCAGCTTCGAGGGGGTAGGCACCGGGGAGCTGTTTTTT	CASSFEGVGTGELFF